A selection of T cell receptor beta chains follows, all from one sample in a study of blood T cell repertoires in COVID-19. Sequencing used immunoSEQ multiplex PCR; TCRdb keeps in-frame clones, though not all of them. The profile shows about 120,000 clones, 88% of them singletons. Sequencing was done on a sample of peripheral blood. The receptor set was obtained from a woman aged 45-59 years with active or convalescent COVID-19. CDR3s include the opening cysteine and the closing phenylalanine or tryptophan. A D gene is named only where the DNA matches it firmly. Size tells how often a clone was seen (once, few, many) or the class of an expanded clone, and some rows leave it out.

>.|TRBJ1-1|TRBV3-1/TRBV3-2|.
CASSQRDRNTEAFF
TGTGCCAGCAGCCAACGAGATAGGAACACTGAAGCTTTCTTT
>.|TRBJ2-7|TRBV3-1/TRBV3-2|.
CASSQDRQREQYF
TGTGCCAGCAGCCAAGATCGGCAGAGGGAGCAGTACTTC
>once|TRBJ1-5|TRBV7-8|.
CASSLVALPGRQPQHF
TGTGCCAGCAGCTTAGTTGCCCTCCCGGGAAGACAGCCCCAGCATTTT
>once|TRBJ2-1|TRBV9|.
CASSVDLSSYNEQFF
TGTGCCAGCAGCGTAGATCTGAGCTCCTACAATGAGCAGTTCTTC
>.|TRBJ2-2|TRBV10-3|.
CAISEGQGYTGELFF
TGTGCCATCAGTGAGGGTCAGGGGTACACCGGGGAGCTGTTTTTT
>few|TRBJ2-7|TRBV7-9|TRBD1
CASSFPTGGSAYEQYF
TGTGCCAGCAGCTTCCCTACAGGGGGCTCGGCCTACGAGCAGTACTTC
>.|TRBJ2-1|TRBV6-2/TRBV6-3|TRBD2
CASSKLAGGAHPYNEQFF
TGTGCCAGCAGCAAACTAGCGGGAGGGGCCCACCCCTACAATGAGCAGTTCTTC
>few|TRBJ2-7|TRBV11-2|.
CASSQWLKGLGGEQYF
TGTGCCAGCAGCCAATGGCTGAAAGGTTTGGGGGGCGAGCAGTACTTC
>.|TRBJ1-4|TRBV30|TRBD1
CAWVGQGDEKLFF
TGTGCCTGGGTGGGACAGGGGGATGAAAAACTGTTTTTT
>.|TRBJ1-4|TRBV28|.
CASSLWWSGDATNEKLFF
TGTGCCAGCAGTTTATGGTGGTCAGGGGATGCAACTAATGAAAAACTGTTTTTT
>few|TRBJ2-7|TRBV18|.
CASSLLREHYEQYF
TGTGCCAGCTCCTTACTCCGGGAGCACTACGAGCAGTACTTC
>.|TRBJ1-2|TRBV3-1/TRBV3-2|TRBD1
CASSLGTEFYGYTF
TGTGCCAGCAGCCTCGGGACAGAGTTCTATGGCTACACCTTC
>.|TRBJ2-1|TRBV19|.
CASSLSRPADNEQFF
TGTGCCAGTAGTCTTAGCCGGCCCGCCGACAATGAGCAGTTCTTC
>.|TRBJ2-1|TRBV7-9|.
CATSAAYRQGQGEQFF
TGTGCCACGTCAGCAGCTTATCGTCAGGGACAAGGCGAGCAGTTCTTC
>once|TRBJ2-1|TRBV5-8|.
CASSSPGIARVEQFF
TGTGCCAGCAGCTCCCCGGGGATAGCTCGAGTCGAGCAGTTCTTC
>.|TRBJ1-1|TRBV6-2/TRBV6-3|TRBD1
CASSPPGQGNTEAFF
TGTGCCAGTAGCCCCCCCGGACAGGGGAACACTGAAGCTTTCTTT
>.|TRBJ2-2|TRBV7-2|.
CASSLNNVKNTGELFF
TGTGCCAGCAGCTTAAACAACGTCAAAAACACCGGGGAGCTGTTTTTT
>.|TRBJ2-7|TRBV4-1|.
CASSRQGPWDEQYF
TGCGCCAGCAGCCGCCAGGGGCCGTGGGACGAGCAGTACTTC
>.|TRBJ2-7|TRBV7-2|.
CASRPTSFYEQYF
TGTGCCAGCAGGCCGACTAGTTTCTACGAGCAGTACTTC
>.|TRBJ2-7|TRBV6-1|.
CASSERWTTVYEQYF
TGTGCCAGCAGTGAAAGGTGGACAACAGTCTACGAGCAGTACTTC
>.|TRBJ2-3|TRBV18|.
CASSPRDTQYF
TGTGCCAGCTCACCGAGAGATACGCAGTATTTT
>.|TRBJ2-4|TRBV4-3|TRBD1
CASSQDDRDGAKNIQYF
TGCGCCAGCAGCCAAGACGACAGGGATGGAGCCAAAAACATTCAGTACTTC
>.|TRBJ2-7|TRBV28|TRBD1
CASSRPGQGSGQQYF
TGTGCCAGCAGTCGCCCGGGACAGGGGTCGGGCCAGCAGTACTTC
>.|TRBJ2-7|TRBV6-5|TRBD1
CASSPTGDHSYEQYF
TGTGCCAGCAGCCCGACAGGGGATCATTCCTACGAGCAGTACTTC
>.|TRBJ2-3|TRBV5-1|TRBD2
CASSHKTNPGGRVRLGAQYF
TGCGCCAGCAGCCATAAAACTAACCCTGGGGGGAGGGTCCGATTGGGAGCGCAGTATTTT
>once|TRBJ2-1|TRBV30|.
CAWSRGPSVNYNEQFF
TGTGCCTGGAGTAGGGGGCCTAGCGTTAACTACAATGAGCAGTTCTTC
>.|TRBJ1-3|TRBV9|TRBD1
CASSIGQGRNSGNTIYF
TGTGCCAGCAGCATTGGACAGGGGCGAAACTCTGGAAACACCATATATTTT
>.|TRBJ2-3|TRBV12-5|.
CASGSTGGTQYF
TGTGCTAGTGGTTCGACAGGAGGTACGCAGTATTTT
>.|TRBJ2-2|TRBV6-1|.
CASSVARSGELFF
TGTGCCAGCAGTGTAGCCAGGTCCGGGGAGCTGTTTTTT
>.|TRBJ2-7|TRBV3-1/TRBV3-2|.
CASRDGLATDEQYF
TGTGCCAGCAGGGACGGCCTAGCGACGGACGAGCAGTACTTC
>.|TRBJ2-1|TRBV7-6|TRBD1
CASSLATRDRGRNEQFF
TGTGCCAGCAGCTTAGCCACGCGGGACAGGGGGCGAAATGAGCAGTTCTTC
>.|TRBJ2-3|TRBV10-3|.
CAISDGGRGSTDTQYF
TGTGCCATCAGTGATGGTGGGCGGGGAAGCACAGATACGCAGTATTTT
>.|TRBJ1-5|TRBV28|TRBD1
CASRAGTGPTAQHF
TGTGCCAGCAGGGCCGGGACAGGACCCACGGCCCAGCATTTT
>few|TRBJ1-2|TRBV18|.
CASSPLENYYGYTF
TGTGCCAGCTCACCACTGGAGAACTACTATGGCTACACCTTC
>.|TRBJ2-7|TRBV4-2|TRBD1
CASSQEGQGAAYEQYF
TGTGCCAGCAGCCAAGAAGGTCAGGGGGCAGCCTACGAGCAGTACTTC
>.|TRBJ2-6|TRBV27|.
CASAEFSGANVLTF
TGTGCCAGCGCGGAGTTCTCTGGGGCCAACGTCCTGACTTTC
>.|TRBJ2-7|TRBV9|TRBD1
CASSVATGNHEQYF
TGTGCCAGCAGCGTTGCGACAGGGAATCACGAGCAGTACTTC
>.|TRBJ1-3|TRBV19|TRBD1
CASSLWGQGDPIPSSGNTIYF
TGTGCCAGTAGCCTCTGGGGACAGGGGGACCCAATACCCAGCTCTGGAAACACCATATATTTT
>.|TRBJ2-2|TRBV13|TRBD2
CASSTAGGELFF
TGTGCCAGCAGCACAGCGGGGGGGGAGCTGTTTTTT
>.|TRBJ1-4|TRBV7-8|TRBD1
CASSLLQGASGEKLFF
TGTGCCAGCAGCTTACTACAGGGGGCTTCTGGTGAAAAACTGTTTTTT
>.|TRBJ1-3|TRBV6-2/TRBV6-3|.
CASSYSGYRSSGNTIYF
TGTGCCAGCAGTTACTCCGGGTATAGAAGCTCTGGAAACACCATATATTTT
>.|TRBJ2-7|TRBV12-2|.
CASRFVTSGRAIYEQYF
TGTGCAAGTCGCTTCGTGACTAGCGGGAGGGCCATCTACGAGCAGTACTTC
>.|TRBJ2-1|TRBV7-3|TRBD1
CASKRDRGYNEQFF
TGTGCCAGCAAACGGGACAGGGGTTACAATGAGCAGTTCTTC
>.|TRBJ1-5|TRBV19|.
CASSLGQAHRPQHF
TGTGCCAGTAGTCTGGGGCAGGCCCACCGGCCCCAGCATTTT